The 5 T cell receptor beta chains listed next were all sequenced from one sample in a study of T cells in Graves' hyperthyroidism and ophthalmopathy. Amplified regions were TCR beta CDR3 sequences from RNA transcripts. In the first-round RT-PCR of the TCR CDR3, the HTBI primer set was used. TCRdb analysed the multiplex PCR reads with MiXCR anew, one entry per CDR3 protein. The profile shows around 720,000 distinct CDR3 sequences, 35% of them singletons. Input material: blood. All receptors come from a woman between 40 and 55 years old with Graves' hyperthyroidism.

The DNA of the CDR3 is TGTGCCAGCAGTCCGGACAGGGGTCGTAATTCACCCCTCCACTTT. This sequence encodes CASSPDRGRNSPLHF. This sequence joins TRBV7-2 and TRBJ1-6, with 9 bases matching TRBD1. The ends lost 6 bases at V and 6 bases at J; junction bases unmatched: 6. Germline loops: CDR1 SGHTA, CDR2 FQGNSA. This CDR3 comprises 15 residues.

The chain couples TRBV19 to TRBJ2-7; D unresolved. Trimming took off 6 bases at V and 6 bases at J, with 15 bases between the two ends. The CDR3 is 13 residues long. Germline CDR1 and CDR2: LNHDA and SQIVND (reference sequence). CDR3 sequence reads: CASRDRRRSEQYF. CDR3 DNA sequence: TGTGCCAGTAGGGACCGCCGTCGGTCCGAGCAGTACTTC.

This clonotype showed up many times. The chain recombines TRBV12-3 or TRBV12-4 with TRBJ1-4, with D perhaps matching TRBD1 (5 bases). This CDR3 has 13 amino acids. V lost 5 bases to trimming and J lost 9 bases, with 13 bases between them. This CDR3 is CASSLGTGKKLFF. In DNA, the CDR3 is TGTGCCAGCAGTCTTGGGACGGGGAAAAAACTGTTTTTT.

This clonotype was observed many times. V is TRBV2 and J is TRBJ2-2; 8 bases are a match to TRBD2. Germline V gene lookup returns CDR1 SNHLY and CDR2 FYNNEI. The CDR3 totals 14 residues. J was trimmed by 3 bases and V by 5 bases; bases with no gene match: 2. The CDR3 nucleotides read TGTGCCAGCAGTACTAGCGGACACACCGGGGAGCTGTTTTTT. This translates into CASSTSGHTGELFF. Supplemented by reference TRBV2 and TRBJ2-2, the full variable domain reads EPEVTQTPSHQVTQMGQEVILRCVPISNHLYFYWYRQILGQKVEFLVSFYNNEISEKSEIFDDQFSVERPDGSNFTLKIRSTKLEDSAMYFCASSTSGHTGELFFGEGSRLTVL.

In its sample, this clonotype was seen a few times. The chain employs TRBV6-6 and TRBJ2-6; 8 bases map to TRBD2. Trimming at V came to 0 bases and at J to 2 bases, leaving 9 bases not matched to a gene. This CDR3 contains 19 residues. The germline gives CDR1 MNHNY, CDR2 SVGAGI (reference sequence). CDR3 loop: CASSYSGPGGVAGANVLTF. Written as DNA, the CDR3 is TGTGCCAGCAGTTACTCTGGGCCGGGGGGGGTCGCTGGGGCCAACGTCCTGACTTTC.